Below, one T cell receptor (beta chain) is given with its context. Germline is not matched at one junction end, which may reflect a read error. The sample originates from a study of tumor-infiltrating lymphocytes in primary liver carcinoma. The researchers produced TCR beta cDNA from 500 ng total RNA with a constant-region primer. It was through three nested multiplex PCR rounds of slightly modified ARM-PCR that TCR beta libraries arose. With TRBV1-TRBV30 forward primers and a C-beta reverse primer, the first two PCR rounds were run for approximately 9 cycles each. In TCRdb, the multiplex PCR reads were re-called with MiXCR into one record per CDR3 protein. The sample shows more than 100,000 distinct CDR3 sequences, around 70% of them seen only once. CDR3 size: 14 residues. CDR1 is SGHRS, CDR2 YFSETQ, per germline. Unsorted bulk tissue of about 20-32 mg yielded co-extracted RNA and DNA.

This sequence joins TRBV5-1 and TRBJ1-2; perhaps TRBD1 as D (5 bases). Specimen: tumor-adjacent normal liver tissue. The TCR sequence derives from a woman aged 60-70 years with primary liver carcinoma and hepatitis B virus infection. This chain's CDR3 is CASSLDNPNYGYTF. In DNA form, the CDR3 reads TGTGCCAGCAGCTTGGACAACCCGAACTATGGCTACACCTTC.